The sequence of this TCR beta chain was determined in a study of blood T cell repertoires in COVID-19. Study in general: The cDNA or gDNA used as material had been derived from T cells, B-cell-depleted T cells, or PBMCs.

Profiling relied on immunoSEQ multiplex PCR, and the TCRdb table lists in-frame clones only, not all of them. The sample yields some 310,000 clones, around 92% seen once. From germline, CDR1 is MNHEY and CDR2 SMNVEV (reference sequence). V shed 4 bases, J shed 5 bases, and the junction held 3 bases outside the gene matches. The CDR3 is 14 residues long. Participant-given clinical history determined each cohort assignment. The genes are TRBV27 and TRBJ1-5; 9 bases are a match to TRBD1. The clonotype comes from a woman in her twenties or thirties who had recovered from COVID-19. The sequenced sample consisted of PBMCs or T cells enriched from blood (not recorded which). For the CDR3, the DNA is TGTGCCAGCAGTTGCGACAGGGGGGATCAGCCCCAGCATTTT. Protein: CASSCDRGDQPQHF.